This passage covers 16 T cell receptor beta chains from one sample sequenced in a study of long-term antiretroviral therapy in people with HIV. Sequencing used immunoSEQ v3.0 at survey level. Here immunoSEQ multiplex PCR was the method, and the copy in TCRdb shows in-frame clones only, minus some. The sample contains roughly 30,000 clones, 80% to 90% of which appear only once. The sequencing here drew on unsorted PBMCs, taken 0.8 years before starting antiretroviral therapy. The source is a man between 18 and 35 years old with HIV.

This clone was detected only once. This chain links TRBV5-1 with TRBJ2-3, with D hard to call. This CDR3 comprises 13 residues. Trimming took 0 bases from V and 5 from J, leaving 7 bases between them. Germline V lookup: CDR1 SGHRS, CDR2 YFSETQ. The CDR3 bases are TGCGCCAGCAGCTTGGCCCCAGAAGATACGCAGTATTTT. It translates to CASSLAPEDTQYF.

This clone turned up a few times. This rearrangement joins TRBV19 to TRBJ1-2, with a tentative D call TRBD1 (5 bases). Germline CDR1 and CDR2: LNHDA and SQIVND (reference sequence). This CDR3 region has 13 residues. Trimming removed 6 bases at V and 8 bases at J, with 16 bases between. CDR3 in amino acids: CASRFQGNGGYTF. The CDR3 nucleotides read TGTGCCAGTAGATTCCAGGGAAACGGCGGCTACACCTTC.

The chain carries TRBV28 and TRBJ2-5, with D perhaps assigned TRBD1 or TRBD2 (5 bases each). The germline V gene encodes CDR1 MDHEN and CDR2 SYDVKM. The CDR3 is 13 amino acids. The V gene lost 3 bases and the J gene lost 5 bases, with 10 bases spanning the gap. The CDR3 protein is CASSFVGDETQYF. The CDR3 nucleotides read TGTGCCAGCAGTTTTGTAGGGGACGAGACCCAGTACTTC.

The V call is TRBV11-2, the J call TRBJ2-3, with a tentative D call TRBD2 (6 bases). The CDR3 length is 15 residues. Germline lookup yields CDR1 SGHAT and CDR2 FQNNGV. V shed 5 bases and J shed 0 bases, with 12 bases lying between them. The CDR3 nucleotides are TGTGCCAGCAGCCAGGACTACCCGAGCACAGATACGCAGTATTTT. Protein: CASSQDYPSTDTQYF.

The chain combines TRBV7-2 with TRBJ1-5, with unresolved D. Germline CDR1 SGHTA, CDR2 FQGNSA. V lost 1 base to trimming and J lost 4 bases, with 5 bases between them. The CDR3 extends over 13 amino acids. The chain's CDR3 is CASSLGRNQPQHF. Here the CDR3 DNA reads TGTGCCAGCAGCTTAGGGAGGAATCAGCCCCAGCATTTT.

This sequence joins TRBV7-8 and TRBJ2-7; 7 bases map to TRBD1. The CDR3 sequence is 13 residues long. CDR1 is SGHVS and CDR2 is FQNEAQ in the germline V gene. V was clipped by 3 bases and J by 7 bases; unmatched bases: 6. The CDR3 reads CASSFGTDLEQYF. DNA for the CDR3: TGTGCCAGCAGCTTTGGGACAGACCTGGAGCAGTACTTC.

The chain employs TRBV14 and TRBJ1-1; tentative D call: TRBD1 (5 bases). Germline CDR1 is SGHDN and CDR2 is FVKESK. V gave up 0 bases and J gave up 0 bases, with 11 bases separating them. The length of the CDR3 is 16 residues. For the CDR3, the DNA is TGTGCCAGCAGCCAAGATCTGGGAGGGGTGAACACTGAAGCTTTCTTT. Protein sequence: CASSQDLGGVNTEAFF.

CDR3 protein: CASGQGREKLFF. CDR3 sequence (DNA): TGTGCCAGCGGACAGGGGAGGGAAAAACTGTTTTTT. The chain recombines TRBV11-3 with TRBJ1-4; 9 bases fit TRBD1. The CDR3 totals 12 residues. The V segment lost 8 bases and the J segment 8 bases; nucleotides outside the gene matches: 3. CDR1 and CDR2 (germline): SGHNT, YENEEA. The entire variable domain, with the rest obtained from reference TRBV11-3 and TRBJ1-4, is as follows: EAGVVQSPRYKIIEKKQPVAFWCNPISGHNTLYWYLQNLGQGPELLIRYENEEAVDDSQLPKDRFSAERLKGVDSTLKIQPAELGDSAVYLCASGQGREKLFFGSGTQLSVL.

The chain employs TRBV20-1 and TRBJ2-1; D remains ambiguous. The CDR3 consists of 11 residues. CDR1 DFQATT and CDR2 SNEGSKA come from the germline V gene (reference sequence). The V end lost 5 bases, the J end lost 6 bases, and 8 bases lay between the germline ends. The CDR3 is CSASLVNEQFF. CDR3 nucleotide sequence: TGCAGTGCTTCCCTAGTCAATGAGCAGTTCTTC.

This clone appeared a single time. This chain joins TRBV10-1 and TRBJ2-4; the match to TRBD2 covers 7 bases. J lost 8 bases, V lost 8 bases, and 12 bases had no gene match. Germline V gene data show CDR1 as WNHNN and CDR2 as SYGVQD (reference sequence). The CDR3 length is 14 residues. The chain's CDR3 is CASPPSSGCHIQYF. The CDR3 DNA sequence: TGCGCCAGCCCCCCGTCTAGCGGCTGTCACATTCAGTACTTC.

This sequence joins TRBV12-5 and TRBJ1-3; no clear D. Germline values: CDR1 LGHNT, CDR2 FRNRAP. The length of the CDR3 is 20 residues. The germline V and J ends were trimmed by 0 bases and 0 bases, with 21 bases remaining between them. The CDR3 sequence is CASGLVGSYSHIGSGNTIYF. CDR3 nucleotide sequence: TGTGCTAGTGGTTTGGTAGGTAGCTATTCCCATATCGGCTCTGGAAACACCATATATTTT.

This chain connects TRBV7-2 to TRBJ1-1; a possible D gene is TRBD1 (5 bases). There are 16 residues in the CDR3. The ends were cut back, 4 bases at V and 0 bases at J, with 15 bases in the middle. CDR1 is SGHTA, CDR2 FQGNSA, per germline. The CDR3 region is CASSSGPGRLNTEAFF. The CDR3, as DNA: TGTGCCAGCAGCTCAGGGCCGGGCCGATTGAACACTGAAGCTTTCTTT.

The sample holds a few counts of this clone. V and J are TRBV7-9 and TRBJ1-5, with no clear D. V lost 5 bases to trimming and J lost 5 bases, with 16 bases between them. The CDR3 is 15 amino acids. Germline CDR1 and CDR2: SEHNR and FQNEAQ (reference sequence). The CDR3 protein is CASSPDGWGYQPQHF. For the CDR3, the DNA is TGTGCCAGCAGCCCCGACGGATGGGGTTATCAGCCCCAGCATTTT. Variable domain in full (rest from reference TRBV7-9 and TRBJ1-5): DTGVSQNPRHKITKRGQNVTFRCDPISEHNRLYWYRQTLGQGPEFLTYFQNEAQLEKSRLLSDRFSAERPKGSFSTLEIQRTEQGDSAMYLCASSPDGWGYQPQHFGDGTRLSIL.

V gene TRBV6-1 combines with J gene TRBJ2-1, with D possibly matching TRBD1 (5 bases). Trimming removed 8 bases from V and 2 bases from J, with 16 bases in between. The germline V gene has CDR1 MNHNS and CDR2 SASEGT. This CDR3 has 15 amino acids. CDR3 DNA: TGTGCCAGCGATCGTGGGGCGGCCGCCTACAATGAGCAGTTCTTC. Translation gives CASDRGAAAYNEQFF.

This clone was seen a single time. The chain employs TRBV5-4 and TRBJ2-2; tentatively, D is TRBD1 (6 bases). CDR1 and CDR2 (germline): SGHNT, YYREEE (reference sequence). V was trimmed by 1 base and J by 1 base, leaving 14 bases between them. This CDR3 is 17 amino acids long. CDR3 residues: CASSLSRGALNTGELFF. The CDR3 DNA reads as TGTGCCAGCAGCTTGAGCAGGGGCGCGTTGAACACCGGGGAGCTGTTTTTT.

This clone was observed a single time. The chain uses TRBV7-9 and TRBJ2-7; a possible D gene is TRBD2 (6 bases). CDR1 SEHNR and CDR2 FQNEAQ come from the germline V gene (reference sequence). The CDR3 loop spans 14 amino acids. V lost 4 bases and J 7 bases, leaving 17 bases between the germline ends. Here the CDR3 reads CASSWRDDGGEQYF. CDR3 DNA sequence: TGTGCCAGCAGCTGGAGGGACGACGGGGGAGAGCAGTACTTC.